One and the same sample provided the 18 T cell receptor beta chains below, sequenced in a study of blood T cell repertoires in COVID-19. Clones were sequenced by immunoSEQ multiplex PCR, and TCRdb holds only the in-frame ones, with some missing. The profile shows about 190,000 clones, 70% to 80% of them singletons. Sequencing was carried out using peripheral blood. These receptors were taken from a man aged 50 to 60 who had recovered from COVID-19.

V usage is TRBV5-1 and J usage is TRBJ2-7; 8 bases agree with TRBD2. This CDR3 spans 13 amino acids. CDR1 is SGHRS, CDR2 YFSETQ, per germline. The J segment lost 6 bases and the V segment lost 3 bases, leaving 5 bases of the junction unmatched. The CDR3 sequence: CASSYGAGGEQYF. The CDR3 DNA reads TGCGCCAGCAGCTACGGCGCGGGAGGCGAGCAGTACTTC.

In its sample, this clone was seen once. The chain recombines TRBV5-1 with TRBJ2-2; 9 positions agree with TRBD2. The germline V gene encodes CDR1 SGHRS and CDR2 YFSETQ. J was trimmed by 2 bases and V by 0 bases; bases with no gene match: 2. CDR3 length: 16 residues. CDR3 nucleotides: TGCGCCAGCAGCTTGGCTAGCGGGACTAACACCGGGGAGCTGTTTTTT. It encodes CASSLASGTNTGELFF. Based on the CDR3 plus reference TRBV5-1 and TRBJ2-2, the full variable domain is KAGVTQTPRYLIKTRGQQVTLSCSPISGHRSVSWYQQTPGQGLQFLFEYFSETQRNKGNFPGRFSGRQFSNSRSEMNVSTLELGDSALYLCASSLASGTNTGELFFGEGSRLTVL.

The V call is TRBV19, the J call TRBJ2-1; tentative D call: TRBD2 (5 bases). The CDR3 runs to 19 residues. CDR1 and CDR2 (germline): LNHDA, SQIVND (reference sequence). V lost 5 bases and J lost 3, with 26 bases in between. The CDR3 coding sequence is TGTGCCAGTAGTTCTAAAAGGTCCGGGCGGGCCTTATACTACAATGAGCAGTTCTTC. Translating it yields CASSSKRSGRALYYNEQFF.

The J gene is TRBJ1-1, the V gene TRBV4-3; D is possibly TRBD1 (6 bases). The V end was cut by 0 bases, the J end by 3 bases, with 14 bases between. Per the germline V gene, CDR1 is LGHNA and CDR2 is YSLEER. The CDR3 consists of 16 residues. The CDR3 loop reads CASSQDYWGLDTEAFF. CDR3 bases: TGCGCCAGCAGCCAAGATTACTGGGGGCTCGACACTGAAGCTTTCTTT.

The rearrangement joins TRBV6-4 to TRBJ2-1; 13 bases map to TRBD2. CDR1 MRHNA and CDR2 SNTAGT come from the germline V gene. The CDR3 loop spans 16 amino acids. J gave up 12 bases and V 6 bases, and 14 bases lay outside the gene matches. Here the CDR3 reads CASSPGTSGIRGVQFF. The CDR3 bases are TGTGCCAGCAGCCCCGGGACTAGCGGGATACGAGGGGTGCAGTTCTTC.

V is TRBV18 and J is TRBJ2-7; 8 positions match TRBD1. Unmatched junction bases numbered 3, after V lost 3 bases and J lost 5 bases. The length of the CDR3 is 13 residues. Germline loops: CDR1 KGHSH, CDR2 LQKENI. The CDR3 coding sequence is TGTGCCAGCTCACCGGAGACAGGGGACGAGCAGTACTTC. The encoded protein is CASSPETGDEQYF. Combining the CDR3 with reference TRBV18 and TRBJ2-7 gives the whole variable domain NAGVMQNPRHLVRRRGQEARLRCSPMKGHSHVYWYRQLPEEGLKFMVYLQKENIIDESGMPKERFSAEFPKEGPSILRIQQVVRGDSAAYFCASSPETGDEQYFGPGTRLTVT.

The rearrangement uses TRBV18 and TRBJ2-3; weak D call: TRBD1 (5 bases). This CDR3 region has 15 residues. CDR1 is KGHSH, CDR2 LQKENI, per germline. Deletions cut 0 bases from V and 2 bases from J, with 9 bases between. The CDR3 DNA sequence: TGTGCCAGCTCACCACCGGGGCAAATCACAGATACGCAGTATTTT. The encoded protein is CASSPPGQITDTQYF.

The V call is TRBV18, the J call TRBJ1-3; D call uncertain. V gave up 3 bases and J gave up 0 bases, with 12 bases separating them. Germline loops: CDR1 KGHSH, CDR2 LQKENI. The length of the CDR3 is 16 residues. CDR3 sequence (DNA): TGTGCCAGCTCACCTGAGGTGTGGAGCTCTGGAAACACCATATATTTT. Protein: CASSPEVWSSGNTIYF.

The genes are TRBV6-5 and TRBJ1-1; D is unresolved. The CDR3 length is 15 residues. V dropped 0 bases and J dropped 5 bases, with 13 bases sitting between them. The V gene's germline CDR1 is MNHEY and CDR2 SVGAGI. The CDR3 spells CASSYSREGRTEAFF. Written as DNA, the CDR3 is TGTGCCAGCAGTTACTCAAGAGAGGGCCGGACTGAAGCTTTCTTT.

CDR3 region: CASSILQGDYGYTF. CDR3 in DNA: TGTGCCAGTAGTATACTCCAGGGGGACTATGGCTACACCTTC. The chain joins TRBV19 to TRBJ1-2, with 7 bases identical to TRBD1. CDR3 size: 14 residues. The V segment lost 2 bases and the J segment 3 bases; nucleotides outside the gene matches: 3. Germline loops: CDR1 LNHDA, CDR2 SQIVND (reference sequence).

This chain links TRBV11-3 with TRBJ2-1; 7 nucleotides agree with TRBD2. This CDR3 has 16 amino acids. V dropped 1 base and J dropped 6; count of bases not matched to a gene: 9. Per germline, CDR1 SGHNT and CDR2 YENEEA. The CDR3 loop is CASSLAPGLQSNEQFF. The CDR3 region has the DNA TGTGCCAGCAGCTTAGCTCCGGGACTACAATCCAATGAGCAGTTCTTC. Together with reference TRBV11-3 and TRBJ2-1, the CDR3 gives the full variable domain: EAGVVQSPRYKIIEKKQPVAFWCNPISGHNTLYWYLQNLGQGPELLIRYENEEAVDDSQLPKDRFSAERLKGVDSTLKIQPAELGDSAVYLCASSLAPGLQSNEQFFGPGTRLTVL.

The chain carries TRBV6-5 and TRBJ1-2, with D possibly TRBD1 on 6 matching bases. The CDR3 sequence is 14 residues long. V was trimmed by 7 bases and J by 4 bases, leaving 16 bases between them. Germline CDR1 and CDR2: MNHEY and SVGAGI. DNA for the CDR3: TGTGCCAGCACCCGGGGGGCAGACACCTATGGCTACACCTTC. Translation: CASTRGADTYGYTF.

The chain has TRBV9 and TRBJ2-3, with 14 bases that match TRBD2. The V and J ends lost 3 bases and 3 bases, in that order; junction bases with no gene match: 0. The CDR3 is 15 amino acids. CDR1 SGDLS and CDR2 YYNGEE come from the germline V gene. The CDR3 coding sequence is TGTGCCAGCAGCGGGACTAGCGGGGGGACAGATACGCAGTATTTT. This translates into CASSGTSGGTDTQYF.

This chain joins TRBV7-2 and TRBJ1-1; 8 bases match TRBD1. J lost 11 bases, V lost 2 bases, and 7 bases had no gene match. Germline CDR1 reads SGHTA; CDR2 reads FQGNSA. The CDR3 spans 13 residues. The CDR3 region has the DNA TGTGCCAGCAGCTTATCGACAGGGGTCGAGGCTTTCTTT. Amino acid sequence: CASSLSTGVEAFF.

This clone was detected only a few times. The chain uses TRBV7-2 and TRBJ2-7; unclear D gene. V was clipped by 1 base and J by 6 bases, with 7 bases between them. Per germline, CDR1 SGHTA and CDR2 FQGNSA. CDR3 size: 12 residues. The CDR3 DNA follows: TGTGCCAGCAGCTTAGTGCCTAGCGAGCAGTACTTC. Protein product: CASSLVPSEQYF.

This chain joins TRBV12-5 and TRBJ2-3, with 10 bases that match TRBD2. The CDR3 contains 16 residues. Germline CDR1 is LGHNT and CDR2 is FRNRAP. The V segment lost 1 base and the J segment 6 bases; nucleotides outside the gene matches: 7. CDR3: CASGLGTALAGDTQYF. CDR3 nucleotides: TGTGCTAGTGGTTTGGGGACTGCACTAGCGGGGGATACGCAGTATTTT.

In DNA form, the CDR3 reads TGTGCCAGTACCAAGCGCGGCAATGAGCAGTTCTTC. Protein: CASTKRGNEQFF. This chain links TRBV19 with TRBJ2-1; D unclear. CDR1 is LNHDA and CDR2 is SQIVND in the germline V gene (reference sequence). The ends were cut back, 7 bases at V and 6 bases at J, with 10 bases in the middle. The CDR3 covers 12 residues.

The chain recombines TRBV6-5 with TRBJ1-5; TRBD1 is a possible D gene (6 bases). The CDR3 contains 15 residues. Deletions cut 10 bases from V and 0 bases from J, with 16 bases between. Germline-derived CDR1 and CDR2 are MNHEY and SVGAGI. CDR3 residues: CATLWTADSNQPQHF. The CDR3 DNA reads as TGTGCCACCCTTTGGACAGCTGATAGCAATCAGCCCCAGCATTTT.